These T cell receptor beta chains were read from a single sample in a study of blood T cell repertoires in COVID-19. Repertoires were generated with immunoSEQ multiplex PCR, while TCRdb's copy carries only in-frame clones and drops some. The table includes over 250,000 clones, 75% to 90% detected once. Sequencing was performed on peripheral blood. These receptors were obtained from a man aged 45-65 years with acute or convalescent COVID-19. The CDR3 runs from the conserved cysteine through the conserved F or W. D genes are given only for firm matches. Expanded clones get a size class; other rows say once, few or many, or leave the size out.

J gene | D gene | clone size | V gene | CDR3 protein | CDR3 DNA
TRBJ1-2 | TRBD1 | few | TRBV7-3 | CASSPGQGFPYGYTF | TGTGCCAGCAGCCCGGGACAGGGGTTCCCCTATGGCTACACCTTC
TRBJ1-1 | . | once | TRBV11-2 | CASSFSTEAFF | TGTGCCAGCAGCTTCAGCACTGAAGCTTTCTTT
TRBJ2-7 | . | . | TRBV5-6 | CASSWGASRYEQYF | TGTGCCAGCAGCTGGGGAGCTAGCCGGTACGAGCAGTACTTC
TRBJ1-5 | . | . | TRBV27 | CASSLFYSNQPQHF | TGTGCCAGCAGTTTATTTTATAGCAATCAGCCCCAGCATTTT
TRBJ1-3 | . | . | TRBV19 | CASSMGKSARNTIYF | TGTGCCAGTAGTATGGGCAAGTCAGCCAGAAACACCATATATTTT
TRBJ2-7 | . | . | TRBV4-1 | CASSQDAGTPREQYF | TGCGCCAGCAGCCAAGATGCCGGGACACCCCGCGAGCAGTACTTC
TRBJ1-2 | . | . | TRBV5-1 | CASSLDRRYGYTF | TGCGCCAGCAGCCTAGACAGGCGCTATGGCTACACCTTC
TRBJ2-3 | TRBD2 | . | TRBV5-5 | CASSTGTSGGAADTQYF | TGTGCCAGCAGTACCGGGACTAGCGGGGGGGCCGCAGATACGCAGTATTTT
TRBJ1-4 | . | . | TRBV30 | CAWSAGLATNEKLFF | TGTGCCTGGAGTGCCGGACTAGCAACTAATGAAAAACTGTTTTTT
TRBJ1-1 | . | . | TRBV3-1/TRBV3-2 | CASSLASAEAFF | TGTGCCAGCAGCCTTGCGAGCGCTGAAGCTTTCTTT
TRBJ1-2 | . | . | TRBV10-2 | CASSARQVSIYGYTF | TGCGCCAGCAGTGCCCGACAGGTATCCATCTATGGCTACACCTTC
TRBJ1-4 | TRBD1 | once | TRBV25-1 | CASSGTGSLFF | TGTGCCAGCAGTGGGACAGGTTCACTGTTTTTT
TRBJ2-2 | TRBD1 | . | TRBV27 | CASSFIDRAGTGELFF | TGTGCCAGCAGTTTTATAGACAGGGCGGGCACCGGGGAGCTGTTTTTT
TRBJ2-1 | . | . | TRBV12-3/TRBV12-4 | CASSLWENEQFF | TGTGCCAGCAGTTTATGGGAGAATGAGCAGTTCTTC
TRBJ2-4 | TRBD1 | . | TRBV15 | CATKEGGRNIQYF | TGTGCCACCAAAGAAGGGGGCCGGAACATTCAGTACTTC
TRBJ2-3 | TRBD2 | few | TRBV9 | CASETGTSGGASTDTQYF | TGTGCCAGCGAAACCGGGACTAGCGGGGGTGCTAGCACAGATACGCAGTATTTT
TRBJ2-1 | TRBD2 | . | TRBV9 | CASSALTSGGPSYNEQFF | TGTGCCAGCAGCGCCCTGACTAGCGGGGGGCCGTCCTACAATGAGCAGTTCTTC
TRBJ2-7 | . | . | TRBV2 | CASSVAGAEQYF | TGTGCCAGCAGTGTAGCAGGGGCAGAGCAGTACTTC
TRBJ1-2 | . | . | TRBV30 | CAWSGLGRRNYGYTF | TGTGCCTGGAGTGGGTTAGGCAGGCGTAACTATGGCTACACCTTC
TRBJ2-2 | . | . | TRBV5-1 | CASSLGQFANTGELFF | TGCGCCAGCAGCTTGGGGCAGTTCGCGAACACCGGGGAGCTGTTTTTT